This T cell receptor beta chain was sequenced in a study of shared clonotypes between healthy human individuals (dated by TCRdb to the early 2020s). About the full investigation: A few men and a couple of women, aged 18 to 49 years, made up the cohort. To increase sequencing depth and limit assay-specific biases, TCR repertoire library preparation and sequencing were carried out by different laboratories using diverse techniques. For each donor, three plates each were used for CD4 naive and CD4 memory, two plates were used for CD8 naive, and one plate was used for CD8 memory. Per donor, leukapheresis produced somewhere between about 0.8 and 9 billion PBMCs. To estimate repertoire size and how much clonotypes are shared between individuals, the study performed deep sequencing of blood TCR repertoires from roughly five healthy adults. Findings and caveats that apply to the study as a whole: The genetic and exposure-history diversity represented was limited by the small number of donors. About 5% of naive CD4, around 3.6% of naive CD8, 2.3% of memory CD4, and 0.4% of memory CD8 clonotypes were shared across four donors. Compared with non-shared clonotypes, clonotypes shared by all four sorted-subset donors had higher generation probabilities. Even with the large sequencing depth, rarefaction of the sorted-subset datasets indicated that sequencing was incomplete. Pairwise subsampling indicated that sequencing depth was expected to affect the degree of clonotype sharing among donors. Estimated clonotype richness was generally larger for naive than for memory subsets. Sampling was limited to blood, and TCR repertoires in tissue likely differ from TCR repertoires in blood.

The germline V gene (reference sequence) provides CDR1 WNHNN and CDR2 SYGVQD. The CDR3, cysteine through phenylalanine, is 15 amino acids long. CDR3 DNA only is kept here, 45 bases in frame from base 1. TCR CDR3 regions were amplified from genomic DNA by multiplex PCR using the deep immunoSEQ assay. Genomic DNA extracted from each cell subset was distributed evenly over all wells of several immunoSEQ 96-well plates, and each plate served as one replicate. For sorted subsets, roughly 200 ng of genomic DNA, equivalent to 25,000 to 30,000 T cell genomes, went into each replicate PCR. Purified libraries were measured with a Qubit 3.0 fluorometer, size-checked on a Bioanalyzer 2100, and measured again with the KAPA Library Quantification kit. Every immunoSEQ 96-well plate was sequenced on a separate single-read 150-cycle Illumina NextSeq 550 flow cell. The authors' pipeline ran thus. Because only junctional sequences without quality scores were contained in the immunoSEQ output, filtering matching that applied to full-length reads could not be performed. To assign V/J genes and CDR3, sequences were annotated using PyIR, a Python wrapper for IgBLAST v1.9, with IMGT germline references. Reads with weak V/J assignments (E-value above 1e-6), missing CDR3, stop codons, out-of-frame junctions, or ambiguous translated residues were removed. V3J clonotypes were defined by identical inferred V gene, J gene, and CDR3 amino acid sequence. Percentage overlap between repertoires was computed as shared unique clonotypes divided by the size of the smaller repertoire. RTK rarefaction, the Chao1 estimator, and Recon v2.1 estimates of unobserved clonotypes were used to assess repertoire richness. OLGA was used to compute generation probabilities for all TCRbeta clonotypes that the gDNA method yielded from a few donors. Held by TCRdb, this immuneACCESS table contains in-frame sequences only and omits some clones. Under half of the omission traces to an unresolved V gene where checked; the cause of the rest is unknown. That table supplies the V and J calls and clone size; D and trimming were determined from the DNA. A total of 2 million to 2.5 million clones appear in this sample, approximately 93% of them only once. Jointly, the top ten make up 0.35% to 0.5% of the sample.

Concerning this clone itself: The target of this receptor is not known. One end of the junction is discordant with germline, which a read error may explain.

The donors were healthy, HIV-negative adults who had no recently reported acute infections or vaccinations. Every donor was a Caucasian adult residing in Nashville, Tennessee, USA. CD4+ T cells were enriched by magnetic negative selection, after which naive cells were positively selected on CD45RA and the negative fraction was taken as the memory subset. Blood was collected by leukapheresis, and PBMCs were isolated by Ficoll-Histopaque density gradient centrifugation and then cryopreserved in liquid nitrogen vapor phase. Analytical flow cytometry was used to check the purity and quantity of each magnetically sorted T cell population. Genomic DNA was isolated from each sorted fraction and quantified by UV absorbance on a Nanodrop 2000c.

Material: naive CD4+ T cells from PBMCs. The cell subset or site label here, explained by the study, means: CD45RA+ positively selected. The TCR comes from a young man in good health. Some clones in this sample may be carry-over from other donors' samples. The chain couples TRBV10-1 to TRBJ2-7; TRBD2 agrees with 9 junctional bases. At the DNA level, the sequence is TGCGCCAGCAGCGAGTGGGCTAGCGGGATCTACGAGCAGTACTTC. Protein translation: CASSEWASGIYEQYF.